The 14 T cell receptor beta chains presented below share a single source sample, sequenced in a study of T cell repertoires in cytomegalovirus infection. For these receptors, no antigen is known. TCRdb recomputed calls from the reads with MiXCR, one row per CDR3 protein. The sample has 54,000 or so distinct CDR3 sequences; around 34% are singletons. The sequenced sample was PBMCs, sequenced either directly or after in vitro stimulation (not recorded which). These receptors all stem from a human donor in good health (CMV status not recorded). Some clones in this sample may be carry-over from other donors' samples.

The V gene is TRBV2, the J gene TRBJ1-2; D is unresolved. Germline CDR1 is SNHLY and CDR2 is FYNNEI. The CDR3 has 14 amino acids. Trimming shortened V by 1 base and J by 1 base, and 7 bases separated the two germline ends. CDR3 sequence reads: CASSEGEINYGYTF. The CDR3 DNA sequence: TGTGCCAGCAGTGAAGGCGAGATTAACTATGGCTACACCTTC.

The chain employs TRBV2 and TRBJ2-1, with 9 nucleotides matching TRBD1. The germline gives CDR1 SNHLY, CDR2 FYNNEI. CDR3 length equals 14 residues. Germline trimming cut 4 bases from V and 6 bases from J; bases unmatched to any gene: 4. CDR3: CASSVWTGVNEQFF. The CDR3 DNA reads as TGTGCCAGCAGTGTCTGGACAGGGGTCAATGAGCAGTTCTTC. Variable domain in full (rest from reference TRBV2 and TRBJ2-1): EPEVTQTPSHQVTQMGQEVILRCVPISNHLYFYWYRQILGQKVEFLVSFYNNEISEKSEIFDDQFSVERPDGSNFTLKIRSTKLEDSAMYFCASSVWTGVNEQFFGPGTRLTVL.

This clonotype occurred a few times. The V and J genes are TRBV12-3 or TRBV12-4 and TRBJ1-1; 7 nucleotides align to TRBD1. Trimming cost V 2 bases and J 4 bases; bases outside gene matches: 4. The CDR3 runs 14 residues. The CDR3, as DNA: TGTGCCAGCAGTTTACCCGGACAGGCCACTGAAGCTTTCTTT. As protein: CASSLPGQATEAFF.

The rearrangement links TRBV6-1 to TRBJ2-3; TRBD1 is a possible D gene (6 bases). In germline, CDR1 is MNHNS, CDR2 SASEGT. Deletions cut 6 bases from V and 2 bases from J, with 15 bases between. The CDR3 sequence is 15 residues long. CDR3: CASRRTADPTDTQYF. CDR3 nucleotide sequence: TGTGCCAGCAGAAGGACAGCCGACCCCACAGATACGCAGTATTTT.

This clonotype was seen only a few times. This chain links TRBV28 with TRBJ2-3; no clear D gene. Trimming pared 3 bases from V and 8 bases from J, leaving 15 bases between. Germline assignment: CDR1 MDHEN and CDR2 SYDVKM. The CDR3 covers 14 residues. The DNA for the CDR3 is TGTGCCAGCAGTTTTGGTGCCCCCCCAGTTACGCAGTATTTT. Protein: CASSFGAPPVTQYF.

This clonotype was found a few times. This sequence joins TRBV11-2 and TRBJ2-5; no firm D call. The CDR3 is made up of 17 amino acids. Trimming stripped 4 bases from V and 1 base from J, with 19 bases between. Germline V gene lookup returns CDR1 SGHAT and CDR2 FQNNGV. CDR3 DNA: TGTGCCAGCAGCTCCCGGCCCCGGGCCCGGACCCAAGAGACCCAGTACTTC. It codes for CASSSRPRARTQETQYF. Full variable domain (remainder filled in from reference TRBV11-2 and TRBJ2-5): EAGVAQSPRYKIIEKRQSVAFWCNPISGHATLYWYQQILGQGPKLLIQFQNNGVVDDSQLPKDRFSAERLKGVDSTLKIQPAKLEDSAVYLCASSSRPRARTQETQYFGPGTRLLVL.

This chain connects TRBV5-4 to TRBJ2-7; a weak D match, TRBD2 (6 bases). Germline lookup yields CDR1 SGHNT and CDR2 YYREEE (reference sequence). The CDR3 has 15 amino acids. Trimming pared 4 bases from V and 2 bases from J, leaving 16 bases between. The CDR3 loop is CASSRTGTRAYEQYF. The DNA of the CDR3 is TGTGCCAGCAGCCGTACCGGGACTCGGGCCTACGAGCAGTACTTC.

This chain connects TRBV28 to TRBJ2-5, with D unresolved. The CDR3 runs 16 residues. Germline lookup yields CDR1 MDHEN and CDR2 SYDVKM. Trimming took 3 bases from V and 1 from J, leaving 15 bases between them. CDR3 bases: TGTGCCAGCAGTTTTTTTACCGGAACGTTCCAAGAGACCCAGTACTTC. It translates to CASSFFTGTFQETQYF.

This clonotype was found a few times. V is TRBV7-2 and J is TRBJ2-1, with D possibly TRBD1 on 5 matching bases. Germline V gene lookup returns CDR1 SGHTA and CDR2 FQGNSA. V lost 4 bases, J lost 0 bases, and 19 bases lay in between. The CDR3 totals 18 residues. CDR3 DNA: TGTGCCAGCAGCTCCTACACCATCAGGGTGAGCTCCTACAATGAGCAGTTCTTC. It specifies CASSSYTIRVSSYNEQFF. Full variable domain (outside the CDR3, taken from reference TRBV7-2 and TRBJ2-1): GAGVSQSPSNKVTEKGKDVELRCDPISGHTALYWYRQSLGQGLEFLIYFQGNSAPDKSGLPSDRFSAERTGGSVSTLTIQRTQQEDSAVYLCASSSYTIRVSSYNEQFFGPGTRLTVL.

This clonotype appeared a few times. The chain uses TRBV7-9 and TRBJ1-1, with D perhaps matching TRBD1 (6 bases). Germline CDR1 SEHNR, CDR2 FQNEAQ (reference sequence). This CDR3 has 17 amino acids. Trimming cost V 4 bases and J 3 bases, with 21 bases left between them. In nucleotides, the CDR3 is TGTGCCAGCAGCTCTACCGGGACACCTCTCGGGGACACTGAAGCTTTCTTT. This sequence encodes CASSSTGTPLGDTEAFF.

The chain employs TRBV19 and TRBJ1-1; D gene unclear. The length of the CDR3 is 12 residues. Trimming pared 4 bases from V and 8 bases from J, leaving 11 bases between. Per germline, CDR1 LNHDA and CDR2 SQIVND (reference sequence). Here the CDR3 DNA reads TGTGCCAGTAGTAGGGGTGGTTCGGAAGCTTTCTTT. Translating it yields CASSRGGSEAFF.

The J gene is TRBJ2-1, the V gene TRBV5-4, with D possibly being TRBD1 (5 bases). Germline-derived CDR1 and CDR2 are SGHNT and YYREEE (reference sequence). The CDR3 length is 14 residues. V was clipped by 4 bases and J by 7 bases, with 15 bases between them. DNA for the CDR3: TGTGCCAGCAGCCCAACGACAGCCTCGAATGAGCAGTTCTTC. Translation: CASSPTTASNEQFF.

This clonotype came up a few times. The J gene is TRBJ1-1, the V gene TRBV27; D is unresolved. The CDR3 has 13 amino acids. Trimming cost V 0 bases and J 0 bases, with 2 bases left between them. CDR1 is MNHEY and CDR2 is SMNVEV in the germline V gene (reference sequence). The CDR3 spells CASSLSVNTEAFF. The DNA for the CDR3 is TGTGCCAGCAGTTTATCGGTGAACACTGAAGCTTTCTTT.

This clonotype was found many times. The chain uses TRBV7-2 and TRBJ2-3; D not certain. CDR1 is SGHTA, CDR2 FQGNSA, per germline. CDR3 length equals 14 residues. V shed 2 bases and J shed 0 bases, with 6 bases lying between them. Written as DNA, the CDR3 is TGTGCCAGCAGCTTACAGAGGAGCACAGATACGCAGTATTTT. As protein: CASSLQRSTDTQYF.